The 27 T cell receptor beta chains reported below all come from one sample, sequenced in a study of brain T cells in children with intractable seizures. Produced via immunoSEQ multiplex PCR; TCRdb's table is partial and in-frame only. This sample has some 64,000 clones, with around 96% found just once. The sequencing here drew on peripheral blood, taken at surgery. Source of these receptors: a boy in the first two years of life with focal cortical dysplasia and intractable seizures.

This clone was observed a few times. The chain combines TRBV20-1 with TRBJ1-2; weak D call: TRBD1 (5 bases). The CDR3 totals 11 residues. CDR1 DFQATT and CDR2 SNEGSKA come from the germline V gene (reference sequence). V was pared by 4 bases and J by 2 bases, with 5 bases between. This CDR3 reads CSATGNYGYTF. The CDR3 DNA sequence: TGCAGTGCTACAGGGAACTATGGCTACACCTTC.

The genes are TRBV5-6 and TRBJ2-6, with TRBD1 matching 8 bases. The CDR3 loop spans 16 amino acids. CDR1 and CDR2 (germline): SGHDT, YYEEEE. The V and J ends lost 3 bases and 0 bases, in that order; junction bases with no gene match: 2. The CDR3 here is CASSSDRDSGANVLTF. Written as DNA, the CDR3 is TGTGCCAGCAGCTCGGACAGGGACTCTGGGGCCAACGTCCTGACTTTC.

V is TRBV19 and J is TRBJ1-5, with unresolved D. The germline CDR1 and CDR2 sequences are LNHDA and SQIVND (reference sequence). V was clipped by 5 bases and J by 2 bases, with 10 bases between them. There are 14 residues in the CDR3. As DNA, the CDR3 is TGTGCCAGTAGTGAGGCAGCGGGCAATCAGCCCCAGCATTTT. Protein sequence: CASSEAAGNQPQHF.

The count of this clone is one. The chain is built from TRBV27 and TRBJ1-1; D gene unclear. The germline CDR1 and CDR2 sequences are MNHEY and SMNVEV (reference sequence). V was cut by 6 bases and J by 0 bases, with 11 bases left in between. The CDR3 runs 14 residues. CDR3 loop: CASRGFVVNTEAFF. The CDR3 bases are TGTGCCAGCAGGGGATTTGTGGTGAACACTGAAGCTTTCTTT.

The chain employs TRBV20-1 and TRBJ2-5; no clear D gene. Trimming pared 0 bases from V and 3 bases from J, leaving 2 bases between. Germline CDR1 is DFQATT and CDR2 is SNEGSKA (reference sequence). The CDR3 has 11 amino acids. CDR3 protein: CSARDEETQYF. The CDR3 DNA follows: TGCAGTGCTAGAGATGAAGAGACCCAGTACTTC.

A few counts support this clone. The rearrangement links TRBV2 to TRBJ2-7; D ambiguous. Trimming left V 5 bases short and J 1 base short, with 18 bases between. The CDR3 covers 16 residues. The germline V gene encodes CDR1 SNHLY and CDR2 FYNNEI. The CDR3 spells CASSRPRGSNSYEQYF. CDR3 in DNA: TGTGCCAGCAGTCGCCCCCGAGGCAGTAATTCCTACGAGCAGTACTTC.

CDR3 region: CSVSLTAKETQYF. CDR3 coding DNA: TGCAGCGTGTCATTGACAGCAAAAGAGACCCAGTACTTC. This chain links TRBV29-1 with TRBJ2-5; tentatively, D is TRBD1 (5 bases). The CDR3 covers 13 residues. Trimming left V 6 bases short and J 3 bases short, with 14 bases between. The germline gives CDR1 SQVTM, CDR2 ANQGSEA.

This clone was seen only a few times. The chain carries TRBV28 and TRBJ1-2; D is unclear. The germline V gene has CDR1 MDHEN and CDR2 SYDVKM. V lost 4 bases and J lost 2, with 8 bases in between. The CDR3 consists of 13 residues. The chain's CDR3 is CASSSSGNYGYTF. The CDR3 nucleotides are TGTGCCAGCAGTTCCAGTGGAAACTATGGCTACACCTTC.

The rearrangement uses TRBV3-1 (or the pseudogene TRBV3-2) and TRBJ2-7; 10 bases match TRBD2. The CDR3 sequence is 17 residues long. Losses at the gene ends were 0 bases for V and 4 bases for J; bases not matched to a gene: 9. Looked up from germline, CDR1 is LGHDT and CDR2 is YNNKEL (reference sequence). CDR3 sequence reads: CASSQDRLGLAAYEQYF. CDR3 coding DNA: TGTGCCAGCAGCCAAGATCGTTTAGGACTAGCGGCATACGAGCAGTACTTC.

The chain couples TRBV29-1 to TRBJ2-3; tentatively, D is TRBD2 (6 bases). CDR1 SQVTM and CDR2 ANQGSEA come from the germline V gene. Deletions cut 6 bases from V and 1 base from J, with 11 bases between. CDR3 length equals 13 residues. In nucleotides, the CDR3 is TGCAGCGTGGGACTCACCGGCACAGATACGCAGTATTTT. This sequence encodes CSVGLTGTDTQYF.

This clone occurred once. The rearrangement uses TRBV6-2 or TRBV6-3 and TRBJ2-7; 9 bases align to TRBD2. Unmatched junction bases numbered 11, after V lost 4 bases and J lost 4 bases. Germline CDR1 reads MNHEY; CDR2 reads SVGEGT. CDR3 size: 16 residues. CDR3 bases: TGTGCCAGCAGTTCCGCGGTTAGCGGGAGATTTTACGAGCAGTACTTC. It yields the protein CASSSAVSGRFYEQYF.

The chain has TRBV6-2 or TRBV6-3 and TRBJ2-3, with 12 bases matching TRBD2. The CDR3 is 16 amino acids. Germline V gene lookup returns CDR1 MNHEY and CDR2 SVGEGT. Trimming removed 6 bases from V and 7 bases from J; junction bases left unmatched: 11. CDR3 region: CASSPLAGGPVYTQYF. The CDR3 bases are TGTGCCAGCAGCCCTCTAGCGGGAGGGCCGGTGTATACGCAGTATTTT.

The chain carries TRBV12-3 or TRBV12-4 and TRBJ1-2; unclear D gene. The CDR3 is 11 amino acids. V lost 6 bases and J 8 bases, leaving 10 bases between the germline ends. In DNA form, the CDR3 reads TGTGCCAGCAGCTCAGTAGGCGGCTACACCTTC. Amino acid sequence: CASSSVGGYTF.

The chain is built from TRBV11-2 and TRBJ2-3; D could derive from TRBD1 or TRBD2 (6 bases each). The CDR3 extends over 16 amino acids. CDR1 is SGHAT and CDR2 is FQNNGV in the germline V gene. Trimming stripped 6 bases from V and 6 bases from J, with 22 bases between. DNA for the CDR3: TGTGCCAGCAGTACTCTTAACGGGGGCCCCCGGGATACGCAGTATTTT. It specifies CASSTLNGGPRDTQYF.

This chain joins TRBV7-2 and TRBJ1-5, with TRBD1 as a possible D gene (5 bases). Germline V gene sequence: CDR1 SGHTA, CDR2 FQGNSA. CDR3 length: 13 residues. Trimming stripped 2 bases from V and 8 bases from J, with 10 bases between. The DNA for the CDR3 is TGTGCCAGCAGCTTATCACAGGTCAAGCCCCAGCATTTT. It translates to CASSLSQVKPQHF. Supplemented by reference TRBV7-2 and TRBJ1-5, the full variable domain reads GAGVSQSPSNKVTEKGKDVELRCDPISGHTALYWYRQSLGQGLEFLIYFQGNSAPDKSGLPSDRFSAERTGGSVSTLTIQRTQQEDSAVYLCASSLSQVKPQHFGDGTRLSIL.

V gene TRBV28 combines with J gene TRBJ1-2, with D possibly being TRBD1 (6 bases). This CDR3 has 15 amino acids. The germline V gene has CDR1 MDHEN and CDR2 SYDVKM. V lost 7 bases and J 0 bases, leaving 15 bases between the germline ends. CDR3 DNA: TGTGCCAGCATTAAAAGCGGGACACCTAACTATGGCTACACCTTC. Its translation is CASIKSGTPNYGYTF.

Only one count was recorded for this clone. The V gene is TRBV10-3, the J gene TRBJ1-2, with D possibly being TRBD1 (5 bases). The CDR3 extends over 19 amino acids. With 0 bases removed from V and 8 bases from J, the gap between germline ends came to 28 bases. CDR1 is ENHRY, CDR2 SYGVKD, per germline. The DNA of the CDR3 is TGTGCCATCAGTGAGTCGAAGGTTCAGGGTGGTTCTTTGCCGAGGGGCTACACCTTC. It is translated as CAISESKVQGGSLPRGYTF.

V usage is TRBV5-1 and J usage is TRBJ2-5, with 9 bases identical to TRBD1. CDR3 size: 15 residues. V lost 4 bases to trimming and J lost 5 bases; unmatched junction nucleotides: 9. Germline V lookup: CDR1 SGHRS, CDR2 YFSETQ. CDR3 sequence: CASSLGQGGWETQYF. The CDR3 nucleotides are TGCGCCAGCAGCCTGGGACAGGGTGGCTGGGAGACCCAGTACTTC.

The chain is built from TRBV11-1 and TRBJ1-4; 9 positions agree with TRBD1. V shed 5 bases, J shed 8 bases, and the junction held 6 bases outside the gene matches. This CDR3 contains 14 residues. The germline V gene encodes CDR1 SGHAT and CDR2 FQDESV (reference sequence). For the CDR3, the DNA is TGTGCCAGCAGCCTCGACAGGGGGAAAGAAAAACTGTTTTTT. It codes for CASSLDRGKEKLFF. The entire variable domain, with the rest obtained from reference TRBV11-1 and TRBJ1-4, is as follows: EAEVAQSPRYKITEKSQAVAFWCDPISGHATLYWYRQILGQGPELLVQFQDESVVDDSQLPKDRFSAERLKGVDSTLKIQPAELGDSAMYLCASSLDRGKEKLFFGSGTQLSVL.

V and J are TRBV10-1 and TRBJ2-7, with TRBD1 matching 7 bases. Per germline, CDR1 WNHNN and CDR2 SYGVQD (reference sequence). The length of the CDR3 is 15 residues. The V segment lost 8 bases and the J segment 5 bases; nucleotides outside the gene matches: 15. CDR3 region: CASGSNRGGFDEQYF. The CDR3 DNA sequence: TGCGCCAGCGGATCAAACAGGGGCGGGTTCGACGAGCAGTACTTC.

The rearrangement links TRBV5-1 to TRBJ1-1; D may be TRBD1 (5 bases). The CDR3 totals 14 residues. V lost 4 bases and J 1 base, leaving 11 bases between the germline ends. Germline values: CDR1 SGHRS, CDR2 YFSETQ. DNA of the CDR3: TGCGCCAGCAGCCCTTTAGGGACGAACACTGAAGCTTTCTTT. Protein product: CASSPLGTNTEAFF.

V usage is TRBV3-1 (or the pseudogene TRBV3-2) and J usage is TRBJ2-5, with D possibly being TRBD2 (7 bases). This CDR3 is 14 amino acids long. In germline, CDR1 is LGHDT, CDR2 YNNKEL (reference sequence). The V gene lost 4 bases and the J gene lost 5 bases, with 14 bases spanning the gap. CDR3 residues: CASSPPGGGETQYF. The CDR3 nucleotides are TGTGCCAGCAGCCCCCCGGGGGGCGGTGAGACCCAGTACTTC.

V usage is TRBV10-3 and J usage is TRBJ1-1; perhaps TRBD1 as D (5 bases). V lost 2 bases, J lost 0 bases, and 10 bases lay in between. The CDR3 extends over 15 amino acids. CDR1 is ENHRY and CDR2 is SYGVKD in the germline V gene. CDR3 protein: CAISEVGTLNTEAFF. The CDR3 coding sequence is TGTGCCATCAGTGAGGTGGGGACCTTGAACACTGAAGCTTTCTTT.

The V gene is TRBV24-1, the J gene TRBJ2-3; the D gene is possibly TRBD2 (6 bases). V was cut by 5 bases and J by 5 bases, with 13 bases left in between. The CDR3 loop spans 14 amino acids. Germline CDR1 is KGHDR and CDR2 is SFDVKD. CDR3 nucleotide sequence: TGTGCCACCAGTGGTTGGAGGGGAGTAGATACGCAGTATTTT. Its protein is CATSGWRGVDTQYF.

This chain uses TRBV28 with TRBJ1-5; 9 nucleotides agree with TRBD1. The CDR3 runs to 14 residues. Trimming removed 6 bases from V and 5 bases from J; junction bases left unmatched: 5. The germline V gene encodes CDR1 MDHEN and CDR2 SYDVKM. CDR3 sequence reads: CASSRQGDDQPQHF. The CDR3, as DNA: TGTGCCAGCAGCCGACAGGGGGATGATCAGCCCCAGCATTTT.

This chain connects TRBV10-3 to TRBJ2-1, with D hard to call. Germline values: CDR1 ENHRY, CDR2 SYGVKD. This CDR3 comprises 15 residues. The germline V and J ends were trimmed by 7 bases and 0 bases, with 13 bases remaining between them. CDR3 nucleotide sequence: TGTGCCATCAATGGTGGCTCGAGCTCCTACAATGAGCAGTTCTTC. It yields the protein CAINGGSSSYNEQFF.

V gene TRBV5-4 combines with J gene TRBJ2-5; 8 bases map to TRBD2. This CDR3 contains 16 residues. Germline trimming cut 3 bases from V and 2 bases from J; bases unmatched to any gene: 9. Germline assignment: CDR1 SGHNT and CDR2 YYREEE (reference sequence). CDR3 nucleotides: TGTGCCAGCAGCTGGGGTAGCGGGACTTCACAAGAGACCCAGTACTTC. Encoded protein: CASSWGSGTSQETQYF.